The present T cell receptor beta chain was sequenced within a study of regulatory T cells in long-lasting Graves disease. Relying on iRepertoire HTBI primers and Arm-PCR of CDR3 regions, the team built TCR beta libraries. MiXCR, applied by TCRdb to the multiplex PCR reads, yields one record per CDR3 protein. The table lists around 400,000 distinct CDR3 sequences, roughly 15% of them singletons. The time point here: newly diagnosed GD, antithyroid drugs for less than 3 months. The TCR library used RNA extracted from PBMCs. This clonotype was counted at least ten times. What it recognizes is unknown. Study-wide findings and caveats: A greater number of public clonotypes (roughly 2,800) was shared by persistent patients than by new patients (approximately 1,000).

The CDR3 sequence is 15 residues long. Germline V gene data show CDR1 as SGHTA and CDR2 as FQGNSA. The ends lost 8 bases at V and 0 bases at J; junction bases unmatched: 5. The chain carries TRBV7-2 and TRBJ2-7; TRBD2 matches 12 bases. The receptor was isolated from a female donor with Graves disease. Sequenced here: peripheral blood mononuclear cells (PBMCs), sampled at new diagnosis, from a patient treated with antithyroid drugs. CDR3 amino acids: CASRLAGENSYEQYF. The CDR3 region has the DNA TGTGCCAGCCGACTAGCGGGGGAGAACTCCTACGAGCAGTACTTC.